Given below is one TCR beta chain in context. What this receptor recognizes is not known. The data belong to a study of cytomegalovirus exposure and HLA in healthy donors (dated by TCRdb to the late 2010s). With respect to the entire study: An earlier analysis of fewer than 750 of the donors reported 250 to 350 Gb of sequence data and about 120 million unique TCR beta sequences obtained from roughly 170 million T cells. Rather than drawing on any new phenotypic data, the later analysis identified candidate immune exposures from TCR beta sequences and the way those sequences occurred across donors. The study was designed to test whether signatures of past pathogen exposure could be identified by cataloging public T cell receptors. The number of typed donors differed by locus: roughly 620-640 for A, B, C, DRB1 and DQB1; 500 to 550 for DQA1; around 580 for DPA1; and about 450 for DPB1. About five DR-DQ haplotypes were handled as single units for association and clustering, since linkage in the cohort was strong. All discovery cohort repertoires had been generated using a single sequencing platform. A separate validation cohort of about 110 different subjects was used in addition to the roughly 670-subject first cohort. Class I and class II HLA loci were covered by the typing at four-digit resolution. Donor age, sex, ethnicity and CMV serostatus were compiled together with the repertoire data. An earlier analysis of around 640 of the donors used high-throughput TCR beta sequencing to judge whether each TCR beta V gene segment behaved as functional or pseudogenic. Genome-wide SNP genotypes for about three fifths of the roughly 670 donors were used in a later genetic analysis, which treated that subset as a discovery cohort. Among about 400 genotyped donors of the cohort, an average of around 220,000 unique TCR beta nucleotide sequences was sequenced per donor, of which approximately 18% were non-productive. Among the roughly 400 genotyped donors, about 83% belonged to the genetic ancestry cluster associated with self-reported Caucasian donors. A later analysis re-analyzed previously published TCR beta repertoires from roughly 630 donors and added high-resolution HLA genotyping to study TCR occurrence patterns. An early release that covered 500 to 800 HLA-typed donors contained approximately 290 gigabases of sequencing data and 70 million to 100 million unique TCR sequences. The study used immunosequencing to profile the T cell repertoires of some 600 subjects and linked those repertoires to cytomegalovirus serostatus. The study combined high-throughput TCR immunosequencing, statistical association of individual TCRs with disease status, and machine learning to predict cytomegalovirus infection status. The investigation overall reported the following: For the cohort, immune exposure information was limited to CMV serostatus. In a later analysis, HLA-associated TCR beta chains showed more clonal expansion and lower generation probabilities than non-associated chains that were equally common. The classifier was reported to diagnose cytomegalovirus status with high specificity and sensitivity in both the original and validation cohorts. An association between a missense DCLRE1C variant and V-gene and J-gene trimming of TCR beta chains was found in a later genetic analysis and replicated in an independent cohort. Seventeen rarely observed V segments, including chromosome 9 orphons, were excluded from the earlier analysis of just under 600 of the donors because counts were too low. A group of highly shared sequence variants was considered likely to be a technical artifact of the sequencing pipeline. In the study, some 160 TCR beta chains were listed as associated with cytomegalovirus. A later analysis found that TCR association rates varied across HLA loci, with DRB1 alleles showing the most associated TCRs and HLA-C alleles the fewest. In a later genetic analysis, fewer N-insertions in productive TCRs were reported among donors in an Asian-associated ancestry cluster than the approximately 630-donor mean. Because the 87-base-pair reads could not distinguish some IMGT-functional V segments, including TRBV6-2 and TRBV6-3, those segments were excluded. Most TCR sequences were observed very rarely across donors, whereas some public TCRs were present in many individuals. In a later analysis, around 17,000 TCR beta sequences were associated with specific HLA alleles at a false discovery rate of 0.05. A further reported finding was that TCR beta sequences accurately predicted the HLA-A and HLA-B alleles for most subjects in the first cohort. The cohort was sequenced for TCR beta chains only, and without alpha or paired-chain data the features that could be detected were limited. When HLA alleles, especially DR and DQ, strongly co-occurred, attributing TCR associations to individual alleles was difficult. In a later analysis, most CMV-associated TCR beta chains were found to appear HLA-restricted, with HLA associations seemingly driven largely by CMV exposure. In an earlier analysis of roughly 500 of the donors, most TCR beta V segments appeared in productive rearrangements about 87% or about 30% of the time, broadly matching IMGT annotations. Because HLA typing was unavailable for some donors at each locus, only the typed subset was used in association tests. Linkage disequilibrium might explain the correlated functional status among segregating V segments, but an unknown experimental factor could not be excluded. The presence/absence analyses assumed that sequencing depth was roughly uniform across donors, and that assumption may not be true. According to the authors, the approach could potentially be generalized to other disease states and immunological phenotypes. A few of the identified cytomegalovirus-associated TCR beta chains were confirmed in vitro to be specific for cytomegalovirus antigens. According to a later analysis, parvovirus B19, influenza, CMV and Epstein-Barr virus appeared linked to several top co-occurrence clusters.

The library was generated by the immunoSEQ multiplex PCR assay. A mixture of 60 forward primers for TCR Vbeta segments and 13 reverse primers for TCR Jbeta segments was used in the multiplex PCR. A multiplex PCR assay on genomic DNA amplified the CDR3 region of rearranged TCR beta genes. Amplified TCR beta libraries were sequenced as 87-base-pair reads on the Illumina HiSeq System. The source study handled its data this way. In a later analysis, some 80 million unique TCR beta chains were counted across the approximately 640 repertoires, and roughly 11 million of these chains were shared by at least two donors. A nearest-neighbor algorithm error-corrected the raw reads and collapsed the reads into unique sequences, merging closely related sequences to remove PCR and sequencing errors. CDR3 sequences were aligned to IMGT reference sequences to assign V, D and J gene segments. For a sequence to be retained, a match of at least six nucleotides was required to both a V gene segment and a J gene segment. Rearrangements were called productive when the CDR3 lacked stop codons and stayed in frame with V and J; all others were non-productive. Following IMGT convention, CDR3 was defined as the stretch from the second conserved V-encoded cysteine up to the conserved J-encoded phenylalanine. Sequences without an unambiguous match to a single V gene segment were excluded from the earlier analysis of about 640 of the donors. An earlier analysis of just under 600 of the donors called V segments functional above 56.7% productive rearrangements and segregating when the between-donor standard deviation exceeded 5%. To diagnose cytomegalovirus status from the catalog of TCR beta chain sequences, a statistical classification framework was built. V and J gene assignment, in a later analysis, came from comparing TCR nucleotide sequences with IMGT/GENE-DB human TR gene sequences. The TCRdist pipeline was used in a later analysis to assign CDR3 sequences and most-parsimonious VDJ recombination scenarios. In a later analysis, every TCR beta chain was defined by the combination of its CDR3 amino acid sequence and its V-gene family, and reads without a unique V-gene family were dropped. To address suspected cross-contamination and a sequencing artifact, a later analysis removed 592 highly shared, low-generation-probability nucleotide sequences. In a later analysis, a clonal expansion index was calculated for each public chain from normalized within-repertoire ranks of inferred template counts. A later analysis computed generation probabilities with a VDJ recombination model fitted to out-of-frame rearrangements, and checked the results against IGoR. In a later analysis, TCR-TCR, TCR-HLA and TCR-CMV co-occurrence was scored with hypergeometric tests, and a repertoire-size bias correction was applied to TCR pairs. In a later analysis, false discovery rates were estimated by permuting HLA or CMV assignments 20 times. A later analysis grouped co-occurring TCRs with DBSCAN, adding TCRdist sequence similarity when clustering within HLA-allele-positive subsets. For co-occurrence clustering, repertoires with fewer than 30,000 or more than 120,000 public chains were excluded, along with a handful of repertoires with anomalous nucleotide sharing. Entries here come from immuneACCESS through TCRdb and include only in-frame sequences with V and J called. Some clones fail to appear in such tables; in the studies checked, an unresolved V gene covers under half of the shortfall, and the cause of the remainder is unknown. D and trimming come from the DNA, and the V and J calls and clone size come from that table. The data table for this sample lists 150,000 to 200,000 clones. The ten largest account for 0.75% to 0.85% of the sample.

Compared with germline, V lacks 4 bases and J lacks 9 bases; bases without a gene match: 7. The germline V gene supplies CDR1 MNHNS and CDR2 SASEGT. The CDR3, cysteine through phenylalanine, is 15 amino acids long. Only the CDR3 part of the read is kept: 45 bases, read in frame from the first base. The cohort was made up of under 800 healthy bone marrow donors. At the time of sampling, every cohort member was nominally healthy, though immune exposures that went unrecorded were likely present. The donor was CMV seropositive and was included in the group of almost 300 seropositive cohort members. A peripheral blood sample was collected from each donor, and TCR beta sequencing was performed on peripheral blood mononuclear cells. The Qiagen DNeasy Blood Extraction Kit was used to extract genomic DNA from the blood cell samples.

The sequence came from a woman aged 18-35 years in good health and CMV-seropositive. Source material: PBMCs. This sequence uses TRBV6-1 and TRBJ1-6, with 9 junctional bases fitting TRBD1. The CDR3 loop reads CASSGGTGIFSPLHF. The nucleotides read TGTGCCAGCAGTGGAGGGACAGGGATTTTTTCACCCCTCCACTTT.